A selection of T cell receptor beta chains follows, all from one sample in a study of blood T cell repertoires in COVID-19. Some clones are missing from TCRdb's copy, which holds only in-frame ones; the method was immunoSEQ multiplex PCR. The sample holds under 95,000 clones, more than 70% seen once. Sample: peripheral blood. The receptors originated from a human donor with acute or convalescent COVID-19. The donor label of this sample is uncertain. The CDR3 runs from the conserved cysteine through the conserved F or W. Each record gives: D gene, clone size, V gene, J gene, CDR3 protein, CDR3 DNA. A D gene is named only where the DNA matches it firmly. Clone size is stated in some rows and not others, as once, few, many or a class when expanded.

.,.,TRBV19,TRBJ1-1,CASSPYRVGSTEAFF,TGTGCCAGTAGTCCATACAGGGTAGGGAGCACTGAAGCTTTCTTT
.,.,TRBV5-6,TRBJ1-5,CASSLSDSGSNQPQHF,TGTGCCAGCAGCTTGTCCGACAGCGGGAGCAATCAGCCCCAGCATTTT
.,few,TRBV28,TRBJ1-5,CASRGTLSNQPQHF,TGTGCCAGCAGGGGGACACTTAGCAATCAGCCCCAGCATTTT
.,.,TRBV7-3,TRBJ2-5,CASSLTGGGGETQYF,TGTGCCAGCAGCTTAACAGGGGGTGGCGGCGAGACCCAGTACTTC
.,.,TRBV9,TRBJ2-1,CASSVPPEAYNEQFF,TGTGCCAGCAGCGTCCCCCCGGAGGCCTACAATGAGCAGTTCTTC
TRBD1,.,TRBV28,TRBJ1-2,CATRGSGTGGRGVLGYTF,TGTGCCACCAGGGGATCCGGGACAGGGGGTCGGGGGGTCTTAGGCTACACCTTC
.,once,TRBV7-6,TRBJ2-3,CASSFQGSDTQYF,TGTGCCAGCAGCTTCCAGGGATCAGATACGCAGTATTTT
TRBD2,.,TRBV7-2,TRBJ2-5,CASSFSGLAGKETQYF,TGTGCCAGCAGCTTCTCGGGACTAGCGGGAAAAGAGACCCAGTACTTC
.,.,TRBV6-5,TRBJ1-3,CASSRQANSGNTIYF,TGTGCCAGCAGTAGACAGGCAAACTCTGGAAACACCATATATTTT
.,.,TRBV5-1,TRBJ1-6,CASRFTGSSDSPLHF,TGCGCCAGCAGATTCACAGGGAGTTCGGATTCACCCCTCCACTTT
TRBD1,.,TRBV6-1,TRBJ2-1,CASREGTGVNNEQFF,TGTGCCAGCAGGGAAGGGACAGGGGTAAACAATGAGCAGTTCTTC
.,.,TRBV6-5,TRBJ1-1,CASSYSTRAAGAFF,TGTGCCAGCAGTTACTCGACCAGGGCCGCCGGAGCTTTCTTT
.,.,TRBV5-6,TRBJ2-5,CASSPRELQETQYF,TGTGCCAGCAGCCCCCGGGAGTTACAAGAGACCCAGTACTTC
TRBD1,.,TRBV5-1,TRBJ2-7,CASGTGGRYEQYF,TGCGCCAGTGGTACAGGGGGCAGGTACGAGCAGTACTTC
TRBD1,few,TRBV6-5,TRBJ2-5,CASSYLQGARETQYF,TGTGCCAGCAGTTACCTCCAGGGGGCACGAGAGACCCAGTACTTC
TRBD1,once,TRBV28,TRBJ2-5,CASRLRDRTLQETQYF,TGTGCCAGCAGGCTCCGGGACAGAACATTGCAAGAGACCCAGTACTTC
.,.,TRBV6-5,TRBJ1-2,CASSYNRYGYTF,TGTGCCAGCAGTTACAATCGCTATGGCTACACCTTC
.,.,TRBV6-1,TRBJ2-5,CASSDGSWETQYF,TGTGCCAGCAGTGACGGGAGTTGGGAGACCCAGTACTTC
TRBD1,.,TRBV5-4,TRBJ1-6,CASSLRGTVSSYNSPLHF,TGTGCCAGCAGCTTGAGGGGGACAGTAAGCTCCTATAATTCACCCCTCCACTTT
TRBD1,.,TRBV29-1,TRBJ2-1,CSATRGDRGYNEQFF,TGCAGCGCTACTCGGGGGGACAGGGGCTACAATGAGCAGTTCTTC
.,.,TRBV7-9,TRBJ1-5,CASSLDSSSQPQHF,TGTGCCAGCAGCTTGGACAGCTCCAGTCAGCCCCAGCATTTT
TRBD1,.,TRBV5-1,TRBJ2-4,CASSLTGENIQYF,TGCGCCAGCAGCTTGACAGGGGAGAACATTCAGTACTTC
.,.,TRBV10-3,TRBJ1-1,CAISEGGEGTEAFF,TGTGCCATCAGTGAGGGCGGGGAGGGCACTGAAGCTTTCTTT
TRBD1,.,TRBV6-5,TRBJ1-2,CASRWAGGLYGYTF,TGTGCCAGCAGATGGGCAGGGGGCCTCTATGGCTACACCTTC
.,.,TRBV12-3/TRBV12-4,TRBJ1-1,CASSLAMNTEAFF,TGTGCCAGCAGTTTAGCTATGAACACTGAAGCTTTCTTT
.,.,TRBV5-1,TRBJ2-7,CASSLGGGTDYEQYF,TGCGCCAGCAGCTTGGGTGGCGGGACAGACTACGAGCAGTACTTC
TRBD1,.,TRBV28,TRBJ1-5,CASSPQGRGRRQPQHF,TGTGCCAGCAGTCCCCAGGGAAGGGGGCGGCGGCAGCCCCAGCATTTT
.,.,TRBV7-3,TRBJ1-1,CASTPHPGYTEAFF,TGTGCCAGCACCCCTCATCCGGGGTACACTGAAGCTTTCTTT
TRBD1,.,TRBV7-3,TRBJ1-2,CASSSGQGNYGYTF,TGTGCCAGCAGCTCGGGACAGGGGAACTATGGCTACACCTTC
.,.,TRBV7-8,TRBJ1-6,CASSIKQAPGSSPLHF,TGTGCCAGCAGCATAAAACAGGCGCCCGGGAGCTCACCCCTCCACTTT
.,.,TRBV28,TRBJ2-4,CASSSRDTSLNIQYF,TGTGCCAGCAGTTCGAGGGACACTTCCTTAAACATTCAGTACTTC
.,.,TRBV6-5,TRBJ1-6,CASSPDSQMSLHF,TGTGCCAGCAGTCCAGACTCCCAGATGTCCCTCCACTTT
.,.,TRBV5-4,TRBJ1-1,CASSLVAANTEAFF,TGTGCCAGCAGCTTGGTGGCCGCAAACACTGAAGCTTTCTTT
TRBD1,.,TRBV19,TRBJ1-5,CASRGGTGTAYSNQPQHF,TGTGCCAGTAGAGGGGGGACAGGGACCGCTTATAGCAATCAGCCCCAGCATTTT
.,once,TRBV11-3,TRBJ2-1,CASSPAGNEQFF,TGTGCCAGCAGCCCCGCGGGCAATGAGCAGTTCTTC
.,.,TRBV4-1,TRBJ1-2,CASSHPKLYGYTF,TGCGCCAGCAGCCATCCTAAACTATATGGCTACACCTTC
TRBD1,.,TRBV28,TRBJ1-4,CASSSTGGGEKLFF,TGTGCCAGCAGTTCAACAGGGGGCGGCGAAAAACTGTTTTTT
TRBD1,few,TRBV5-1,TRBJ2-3,CASSLDRGLSDTQYF,TGCGCCAGCAGCTTGGACAGGGGATTGTCAGATACGCAGTATTTT
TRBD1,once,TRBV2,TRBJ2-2,CASRRQGAYGELFF,TGTGCCAGCAGAAGACAGGGGGCCTACGGGGAGCTGTTTTTT
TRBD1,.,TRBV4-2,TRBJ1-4,CASSQWTGGDEKLFF,TGTGCCAGCAGCCAATGGACAGGAGGGGATGAAAAACTGTTTTTT
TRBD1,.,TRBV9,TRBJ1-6,CASSVEVGGPYSPLHF,TGTGCCAGCAGCGTAGAGGTAGGGGGCCCTTATTCACCCCTCCACTTT
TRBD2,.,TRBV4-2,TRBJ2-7,CASSQDPGLAGEQYF,TGTGCCAGCAGCCAAGACCCGGGACTAGCGGGGGAGCAGTACTTC
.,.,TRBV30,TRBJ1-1,CAWSDPRTHNTEAFF,TGTGCCTGGAGTGACCCCCGGACACACAACACTGAAGCTTTCTTT
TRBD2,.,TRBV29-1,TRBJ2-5,CSVNHGGGETQYF,TGCAGCGTAAACCACGGGGGGGGAGAGACCCAGTACTTC